This T cell receptor (beta chain) is from a study of T cell repertoires in cytomegalovirus infection (dated by TCRdb to between 2017 and 2020). For the wider study: The HLA type of each donor mattered for the analysis, because public TCR beta signatures pointed to carriage of CMV infection along with the matching HLA type.

The CDR3, from cysteine to phenylalanine, totals 19 residues. The DNA shown is the 57-base CDR3, in frame from base 1. Germline trimming: 2 bases from V, 4 bases from J; junction bases outside gene matches: 17. The germline V gene yields WSHSY for CDR1 and SAAADI for CDR2. Sequencing was performed on an Illumina HiSeq 1500. TCRdb cleaned the public reads at Q25 with fastp, built clones with MiXCR and kept in-frame beta chains. Rows are combined by CDR3 protein, so each entry shows the most common genes and DNA. Within this sample are almost 550,000 distinct CDR3 sequences, with approximately 15% of them counted one time only. The ten largest clonotypes hold roughly a quarter of the sample. What the study reported, not specific to this receptor: In the ex vivo response, HLA-C-restricted CMV-specific TCR beta clonotypes were dominant, and in two of eight donors the single most frequent clonotype came from this HLA-C-restricted group. Cumulative frequency of public TCR beta family members discriminated carriers of CMV infection plus the relevant HLA type in this cohort and an independent 352-donor cohort.

In the case of this clonotype: This receptor's antigen is unknown. Qualities for individual bases were not recorded, and no much larger clone is one base off.

The sequence links TRBV10-2 to TRBJ2-7, with TRBD2 matching 10 junction bases. Material: CD8+ T cells from PBMCs. This TCR derives from a human donor in good health (CMV status not recorded). Some clones in this sample may be carry-over from other donors' samples. The nucleotide sequence reads as follows: TGCGCCAGCAGTGAGAAGGCCCCTCAGCGGGAGGGCCTGAGGTACGAGCAGTACTTC. Its protein is CASSEKAPQREGLRYEQYF.